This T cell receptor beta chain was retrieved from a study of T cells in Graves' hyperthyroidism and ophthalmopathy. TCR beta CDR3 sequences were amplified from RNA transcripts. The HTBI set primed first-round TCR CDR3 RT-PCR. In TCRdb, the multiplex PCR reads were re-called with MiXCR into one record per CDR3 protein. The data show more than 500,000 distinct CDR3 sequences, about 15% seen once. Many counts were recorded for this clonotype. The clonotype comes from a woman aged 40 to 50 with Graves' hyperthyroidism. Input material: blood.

In DNA form, the CDR3 reads TGTGCCAGCAGCCGAACTGACTTTGAGACCCAGTACTTC. Its protein is CASSRTDFETQYF. This chain uses TRBV3-1 with TRBJ2-5; D ambiguous. The CDR3 contains 13 residues. V was shortened by 4 bases and J by 5 bases, with 11 bases between the two germline ends. CDR1 is LGHDT and CDR2 is YNNKEL in the germline V gene (reference sequence).